These 25 T cell receptor beta chains were sequenced from one sample in a study of T cells after yellow fever vaccination. TCRdb redid the calling of the 5' RACE reads with MiXCR, one entry per CDR3 protein. The sample has around 140,000 distinct CDR3 sequences, 7.7% seen once; the top ten hold approximately 0.67%. Sequencing used CD4+ T cells sorted from PBMCs, obtained 5 days after the yellow fever booster vaccination. These receptors all stem from a man aged 25-45 years who received the YFV17D yellow fever vaccine.

This clonotype was observed many times. This chain joins TRBV19 and TRBJ2-3; TRBD2 matches 9 bases. The junction had 4 bases not matched to a gene; V was cut back by 5 bases and J by 1 base. In germline, CDR1 is LNHDA, CDR2 SQIVND (reference sequence). This CDR3 is built from 15 residues. The CDR3 region has the DNA TGTGCCAGTAGTCCTAGCGGGATCGGCACAGATACGCAGTATTTT. Protein product: CASSPSGIGTDTQYF.

This clonotype was seen repeatedly, ten times or more. V and J are TRBV21-1 and TRBJ2-7. TRBV21-1 is a pseudogene locus. This CDR3 is 16 amino acids long. The CDR3 DNA reads TGTGCCAGCAGCAAAGATATATGGCTAGCTCTCGACGAGCAGTACTTC. Amino acid sequence: CASSKDIWLALDEQYF.

At least ten counts were recorded for this clonotype. The J gene is TRBJ2-1, the V gene TRBV4-2, with TRBD2 matching over 10 bases. V lost 5 bases to trimming and J lost 7 bases; unmatched junction nucleotides: 14. CDR3 length: 17 amino acids. Germline lookup yields CDR1 LGHNA and CDR2 YNFKEQ. CDR3 bases: TGTGCCAGCAGCAGGGGCTCCGGGACTAGCGCCTTAAATGAGCAGTTCTTC. It specifies CASSRGSGTSALNEQFF.

Of note for this clonotype: Possible read error: a much larger clone is one base away. This sequence joins TRBV4-3 and TRBJ2-5; D is perhaps TRBD1 (7 bases). Trimming shortened V by 0 bases and J by 1 base, and 12 bases separated the two germline ends. The CDR3 loop spans 16 amino acids. CDR1 is LGHNA, CDR2 YSLEER, per germline. CDR3 in DNA: TGCGCCAGCAGCCAAGATGGCGGGACAGTCCAAGAGACCCAGTACTTC. It is translated as CASSQDGGTVQETQYF.

This clonotype was seen at least ten times. V is TRBV7-3 and J is TRBJ2-7; 8 positions match TRBD2. The germline V gene encodes CDR1 SGHTA and CDR2 FQGTGA. The CDR3 runs to 15 residues. After removal of 1 base from V and 4 bases from J, the junction contained 6 bases not matched to a gene. Written as DNA, the CDR3 is TGTGCCAGCAGCTTAAATCCGGGAGGGCCTTACGAGCAGTACTTC. Protein: CASSLNPGGPYEQYF.

This clonotype was recorded many times. The rearrangement links TRBV20-1 to TRBJ2-5, with D perhaps matching TRBD1 (5 bases). The CDR3 sequence is 13 residues long. The V end lost 4 bases, the J end lost 2 bases, and 11 bases lay between the germline ends. The germline V gene has CDR1 DFQATT and CDR2 SNEGSKA (reference sequence). The CDR3 sequence is CSAKSDSQETQYF. The CDR3, as DNA: TGCAGTGCTAAGAGTGACAGTCAAGAGACCCAGTACTTC.

The chain's CDR3 is CASSPSDRQSSGNTIYF. DNA for the CDR3: TGTGCCAGCAGCCCGTCGGACAGGCAATCCTCTGGAAACACCATATATTTT. This sequence joins TRBV5-5 and TRBJ1-3, with 7 bases matching TRBD1. The CDR3 loop spans 17 amino acids. The V gene end was trimmed by 4 bases and the J gene end by 0 bases; junction bases not matched to a gene: 10. Looked up from germline, CDR1 is SGHKS and CDR2 is YYEKEE (reference sequence).

The CDR3 is CAISGLAGSQYF. CDR3 in DNA: TGTGCCATCAGCGGACTAGCAGGATCGCAGTATTTT. The chain has TRBV10-3 and TRBJ2-3; 8 bases align to TRBD2. V was pared by 6 bases and J by 10 bases, with 6 bases of the junction left unmatched. Germline V gives CDR1 ENHRY, CDR2 SYGVKD. The CDR3 spans 12 residues.

This clonotype was picked up a small number of times. V gene TRBV18 combines with J gene TRBJ2-7; D not certain. The germline V gene has CDR1 KGHSH and CDR2 LQKENI. The germline V and J ends were trimmed by 0 bases and 4 bases, with 13 bases remaining between them. The CDR3 runs to 15 residues. The CDR3: CASSPPSPSGYEQYF. In DNA form, the CDR3 reads TGTGCCAGCTCACCACCATCCCCGTCTGGGTACGAGCAGTACTTC.

Only a few counts were recorded for this clonotype. V and J are TRBV7-2 and TRBJ1-4; 10 bases map to TRBD1. The V gene's germline CDR1 is SGHTA and CDR2 FQGNSA. The CDR3 sequence is 16 residues long. The V segment lost 6 bases and the J segment 7 bases; nucleotides outside the gene matches: 11. As DNA, the CDR3 is TGTGCCAGCAGGCTTGGGACAGGGGCAGATTCTGAAAAACTGTTTTTT. Encoded protein: CASRLGTGADSEKLFF. Together with reference TRBV7-2 and TRBJ1-4, the CDR3 gives the full variable domain: GAGVSQSPSNKVTEKGKDVELRCDPISGHTALYWYRQSLGQGLEFLIYFQGNSAPDKSGLPSDRFSAERTGGSVSTLTIQRTQQEDSAVYLCASRLGTGADSEKLFFGSGTQLSVL.

Ten or more counts support this clonotype. The J gene is TRBJ2-7, the V gene TRBV7-8, with a weak D call TRBD1 (6 bases). Germline CDR1 reads SGHVS; CDR2 reads FQNEAQ. Trimming pared 5 bases from V and 9 bases from J, leaving 20 bases between. The length of the CDR3 is 14 residues. CDR3 coding DNA: TGTGCCAGCAGCGCCTGGACAGCCTACGTTGGGCAGTACTTC. As protein: CASSAWTAYVGQYF. Combining the CDR3 with reference TRBV7-8 and TRBJ2-7 gives the whole variable domain GAGVSQSPRYKVAKRGQDVALRCDPISGHVSLFWYQQALGQGPEFLTYFQNEAQLDKSGLPSDRFFAERPEGSVSTLKIQRTQQEDSAVYLCASSAWTAYVGQYFGPGTRLTVT.

This clonotype was counted ten times or more. The chain uses TRBV6-2 or TRBV6-3 and TRBJ2-1; 7 bases are shared with TRBD2. CDR1 is MNHEY, CDR2 SVGEGT, per germline. With 8 bases clipped from V and 7 bases from J, the junction kept 17 bases outside the gene matches. This CDR3 has 16 residues. DNA for the CDR3: TGTGCCAGCGAATCTCGACTGTGGCGGGAGAGTAATGAGCAGTTCTTC. Translated: CASESRLWRESNEQFF.

This clonotype showed up many times. The V call is TRBV11-1, the J call TRBJ1-5; tentative D call: TRBD1 (6 bases). Trimming cost V 4 bases and J 3 bases, with 22 bases left between them. The length of the CDR3 is 18 residues. The germline CDR1 and CDR2 sequences are SGHAT and FQDESV (reference sequence). CDR3 protein: CASSSLGGGNQVNQPQHF. The CDR3 nucleotides are TGTGCCAGCAGCTCCCTTGGGGGGGGCAATCAGGTCAATCAGCCCCAGCATTTT.

This clonotype has just a few counts. The CDR3 is CASSSGILGGYEQYF. The CDR3, as DNA: TGTGCCAGTAGTAGCGGTATCCTCGGTGGTTACGAGCAGTACTTC. The rearrangement joins TRBV19 to TRBJ2-7; D unclear. Germline-derived CDR1 and CDR2 are LNHDA and SQIVND (reference sequence). V gave up 4 bases and J gave up 4 bases, with 17 bases separating them. The CDR3 is 15 residues long. The complete variable domain, with remaining parts taken from reference TRBV19 and TRBJ2-7, reads DGGITQSPKYLFRKEGQNVTLSCEQNLNHDAMYWYRQDPGQGLRLIYYSQIVNDFQKGDIAEGYSVSREKKESFPLTVTSAQKNPTAFYLCASSSGILGGYEQYFGPGTRLTVT.

This clonotype showed up just once. The chain has TRBV5-6 and TRBJ2-1; perhaps TRBD1 as D (5 bases). Between the trimmed V and J ends, which lost 3 bases and 5 bases, there was a span of 15 bases. CDR1 and CDR2 (germline): SGHDT, YYEEEE. The CDR3 is made up of 15 amino acids. The CDR3 region is CASSYRLPWDNEQFF. CDR3 DNA sequence: TGTGCCAGCAGCTACAGGCTCCCCTGGGACAATGAGCAGTTCTTC.

The table lists this clonotype with a few counts. This chain uses TRBV5-1 with TRBJ2-7; 8 bases are shared with TRBD1. Looked up from germline, CDR1 is SGHRS and CDR2 is YFSETQ. The CDR3 contains 16 residues. The J segment lost 4 bases and the V segment lost 4 bases, leaving 13 bases of the junction unmatched. The CDR3 region has the DNA TGCGCCAGCAGCCCGGGATCAGGACAGGGTATATACGAGCAGTACTTC. The encoded protein is CASSPGSGQGIYEQYF.

The sample holds many counts of this clonotype. V is TRBV10-3 and J is TRBJ2-1, with 13 bases lining up with TRBD2. Germline CDR1 is ENHRY and CDR2 is SYGVKD. The CDR3 is 18 amino acids. V trimming: 10 bases; J trimming: 1 base; junction bases outside the gene matches: 13. The CDR3 DNA sequence: TGTGCCACTCGAGGACTAGCGGGAGATCGAGAATCCTACAATGAGCAGTTCTTC. It codes for CATRGLAGDRESYNEQFF.

This clonotype was recorded many times. The rearrangement uses TRBV3-1 and TRBJ1-1; D might be TRBD1 (5 bases). The V and J ends lost 4 bases and 6 bases respectively, with 12 bases between them. From germline, CDR1 is LGHDT and CDR2 YNNKEL (reference sequence). This CDR3 is 13 amino acids long. CDR3 DNA: TGTGCCAGCAGCCCAGCCAGGGTCTCTGAAGCTTTCTTT. As protein: CASSPARVSEAFF.

Many counts were recorded for this clonotype. This rearrangement joins TRBV6-6 to TRBJ2-5, with a tentative D call TRBD2 (6 bases). Trimming removed 6 bases from V and 0 bases from J, with 8 bases in between. CDR1 MNHNY and CDR2 SVGAGI come from the germline V gene (reference sequence). The CDR3 extends over 13 amino acids. In DNA, the CDR3 is TGTGCCAGCAGCCGGGACTACCAAGAGACCCAGTACTTC. It yields the protein CASSRDYQETQYF.

This chain connects TRBV6-2 or TRBV6-3 to TRBJ1-1; possibly TRBD1 for D (6 bases). Germline V gene sequence: CDR1 MNHEY, CDR2 SVGEGT. V was trimmed by 6 bases and J by 11 bases, leaving 19 bases between them. CDR3 length: 13 amino acids. CDR3 coding DNA: TGTGCCAGCAGGACCGGCGGTCTGAGGGGGGCTTTCTTT. It specifies CASRTGGLRGAFF.

V usage is TRBV9 and J usage is TRBJ1-1, with D unresolved. From germline, CDR1 is SGDLS and CDR2 YYNGEE. This CDR3 is 13 amino acids long. Trimming took off 4 bases at V and 5 bases at J, with 12 bases between the two ends. In DNA, the CDR3 is TGTGCCAGCAGCTTCGGCCCGGGGACTGAAGCTTTCTTT. Translation gives CASSFGPGTEAFF.

This clonotype appeared many times. V usage is TRBV5-5 and J usage is TRBJ2-2; either TRBD1 or TRBD2 may fit D (5 bases each). Trimming removed 1 base from V and 8 bases from J, with 12 bases in between. Per germline, CDR1 SGHKS and CDR2 YYEKEE (reference sequence). This CDR3 is 14 amino acids long. CDR3 in amino acids: CASSLSPGAGELFF. CDR3 bases: TGTGCCAGCAGCTTGTCTCCCGGGGCGGGGGAGCTGTTTTTT.

This clonotype has a count of ten or more. The rearrangement links TRBV6-5 to TRBJ2-7; 8 bases agree with TRBD2. Germline V gene data show CDR1 as MNHEY and CDR2 as SVGAGI. V gave up 7 bases and J gave up 3 bases; unmatched junction bases: 11. This CDR3 comprises 15 residues. In nucleotides, the CDR3 is TGTGCCAGCAAACCTAGACGGGAGGGCCGCTACGAGCAGTACTTC. Translated: CASKPRREGRYEQYF.

Many counts were recorded for this clonotype. The gene calls are TRBV3-1 and TRBJ2-5; 8 bases map to TRBD2. Germline V gene sequence: CDR1 LGHDT, CDR2 YNNKEL (reference sequence). Losses at the gene ends were 3 bases for V and 1 base for J; bases not matched to a gene: 7. The CDR3 length is 16 residues. DNA for the CDR3: TGTGCCAGCAGCCATCTAGCGGGCGCGTTCCAAGAGACCCAGTACTTC. As protein: CASSHLAGAFQETQYF.

This clonotype has at least ten counts. The chain employs TRBV9 and TRBJ1-5; the D is unclear. CDR1 SGDLS and CDR2 YYNGEE come from the germline V gene. Trimming removed 2 bases at V and 4 bases at J, with 7 bases between. CDR3 length: 13 amino acids. The CDR3 nucleotides read TGTGCCAGCAGCGTCAGAGAGAATCAGCCCCAGCATTTT. It encodes CASSVRENQPQHF. The entire variable domain, with the rest obtained from reference TRBV9 and TRBJ1-5, is as follows: DSGVTQTPKHLITATGQRVTLRCSPRSGDLSVYWYQQSLDQGLQFLIQYYNGEERAKGNILERFSAQQFPDLHSELNLSSLELGDSALYFCASSVRENQPQHFGDGTRLSIL.